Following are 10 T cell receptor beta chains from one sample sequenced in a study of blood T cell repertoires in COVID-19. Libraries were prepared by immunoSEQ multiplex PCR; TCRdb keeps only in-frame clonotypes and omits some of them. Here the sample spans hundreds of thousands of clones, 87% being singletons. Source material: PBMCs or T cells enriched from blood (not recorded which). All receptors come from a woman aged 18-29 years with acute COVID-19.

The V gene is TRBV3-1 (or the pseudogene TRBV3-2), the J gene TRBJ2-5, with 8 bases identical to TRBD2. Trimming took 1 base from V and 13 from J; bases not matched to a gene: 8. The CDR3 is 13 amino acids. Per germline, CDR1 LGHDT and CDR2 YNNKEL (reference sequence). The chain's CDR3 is CASSQGSAGVRYF. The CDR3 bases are TGTGCCAGCAGCCAAGGGTCAGCGGGAGTCCGGTACTTC.

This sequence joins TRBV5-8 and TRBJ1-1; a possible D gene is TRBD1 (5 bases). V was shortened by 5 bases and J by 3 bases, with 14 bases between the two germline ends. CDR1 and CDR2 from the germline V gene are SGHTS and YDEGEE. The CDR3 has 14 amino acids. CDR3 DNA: TGTGCCAGCAGTTTAGATACAGGATACACTGAAGCTTTCTTT. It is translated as CASSLDTGYTEAFF. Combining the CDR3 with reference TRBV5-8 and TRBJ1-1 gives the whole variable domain EAGVTQSPTHLIKTRGQQATLRCSPISGHTSVYWYQQALGLGLQFLLWYDEGEERNRGNFPPRFSGRQFPNYSSELNVNALELEDSALYLCASSLDTGYTEAFFGQGTRLTVV.

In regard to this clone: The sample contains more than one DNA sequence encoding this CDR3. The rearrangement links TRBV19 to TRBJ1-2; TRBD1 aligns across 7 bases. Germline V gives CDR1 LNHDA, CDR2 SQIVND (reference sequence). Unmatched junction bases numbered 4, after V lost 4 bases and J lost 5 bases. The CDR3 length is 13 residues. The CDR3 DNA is TGTGCCAGTAGTACCGGGGACAGTTATGGCTACACCTTC. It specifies CASSTGDSYGYTF.

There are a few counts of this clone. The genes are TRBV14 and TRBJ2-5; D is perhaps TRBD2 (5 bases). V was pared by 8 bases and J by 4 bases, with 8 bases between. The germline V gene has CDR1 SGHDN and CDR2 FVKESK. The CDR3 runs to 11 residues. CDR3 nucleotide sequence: TGTGCCAGCGTACGGGGAGAGACCCAGTACTTC. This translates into CASVRGETQYF.

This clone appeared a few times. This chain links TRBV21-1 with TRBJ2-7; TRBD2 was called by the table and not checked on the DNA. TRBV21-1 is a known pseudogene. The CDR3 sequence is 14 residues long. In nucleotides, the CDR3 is TGTGCCAGCAGCCTCCAGACTACTTCCTACGAGCAGTACTTC. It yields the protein CASSLQTTSYEQYF.

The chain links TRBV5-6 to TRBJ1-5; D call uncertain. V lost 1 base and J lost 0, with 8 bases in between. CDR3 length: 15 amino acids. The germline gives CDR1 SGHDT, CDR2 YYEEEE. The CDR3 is CASSLTANSNQPQHF. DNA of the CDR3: TGTGCCAGCAGCTTGACAGCTAATAGCAATCAGCCCCAGCATTTT.

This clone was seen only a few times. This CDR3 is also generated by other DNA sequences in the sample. The CDR3 DNA reads as TGTGCCAGCAGCCAAGGACAGGGAGACTATGGCTACACCTTC. Translated, it gives CASSQGQGDYGYTF. The chain combines TRBV3-1 (or the pseudogene TRBV3-2) with TRBJ1-2; TRBD1 agrees at 7 bases. V was clipped by 1 base and J by 3 bases; unmatched bases: 2. Germline CDR1 is LGHDT and CDR2 is YNNKEL (reference sequence). This CDR3 spans 14 amino acids.

The CDR3 region has the DNA TGTGCCAGCAGTTTAACACGGACAGCGAACACTGAAGCTTTCTTT. This sequence encodes CASSLTRTANTEAFF. The chain employs TRBV27 and TRBJ1-1, with D perhaps TRBD1 (6 bases). The CDR3 totals 15 residues. V was cut by 2 bases and J by 1 base, with 11 bases left in between. Germline CDR1 MNHEY, CDR2 SMNVEV (reference sequence).

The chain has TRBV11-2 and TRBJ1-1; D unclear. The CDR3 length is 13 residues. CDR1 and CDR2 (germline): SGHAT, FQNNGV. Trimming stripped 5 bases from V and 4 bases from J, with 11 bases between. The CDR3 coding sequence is TGTGCCAGCAGCATAAGAAAGAGCACTGAAGCTTTCTTT. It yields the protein CASSIRKSTEAFF.

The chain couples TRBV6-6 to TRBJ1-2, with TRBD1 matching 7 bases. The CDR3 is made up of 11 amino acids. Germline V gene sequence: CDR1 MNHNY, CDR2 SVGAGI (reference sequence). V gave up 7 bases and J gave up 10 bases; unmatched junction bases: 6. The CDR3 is CASTEGAVYTF. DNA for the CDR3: TGTGCCAGCACCGAGGGGGCAGTCTACACCTTC.